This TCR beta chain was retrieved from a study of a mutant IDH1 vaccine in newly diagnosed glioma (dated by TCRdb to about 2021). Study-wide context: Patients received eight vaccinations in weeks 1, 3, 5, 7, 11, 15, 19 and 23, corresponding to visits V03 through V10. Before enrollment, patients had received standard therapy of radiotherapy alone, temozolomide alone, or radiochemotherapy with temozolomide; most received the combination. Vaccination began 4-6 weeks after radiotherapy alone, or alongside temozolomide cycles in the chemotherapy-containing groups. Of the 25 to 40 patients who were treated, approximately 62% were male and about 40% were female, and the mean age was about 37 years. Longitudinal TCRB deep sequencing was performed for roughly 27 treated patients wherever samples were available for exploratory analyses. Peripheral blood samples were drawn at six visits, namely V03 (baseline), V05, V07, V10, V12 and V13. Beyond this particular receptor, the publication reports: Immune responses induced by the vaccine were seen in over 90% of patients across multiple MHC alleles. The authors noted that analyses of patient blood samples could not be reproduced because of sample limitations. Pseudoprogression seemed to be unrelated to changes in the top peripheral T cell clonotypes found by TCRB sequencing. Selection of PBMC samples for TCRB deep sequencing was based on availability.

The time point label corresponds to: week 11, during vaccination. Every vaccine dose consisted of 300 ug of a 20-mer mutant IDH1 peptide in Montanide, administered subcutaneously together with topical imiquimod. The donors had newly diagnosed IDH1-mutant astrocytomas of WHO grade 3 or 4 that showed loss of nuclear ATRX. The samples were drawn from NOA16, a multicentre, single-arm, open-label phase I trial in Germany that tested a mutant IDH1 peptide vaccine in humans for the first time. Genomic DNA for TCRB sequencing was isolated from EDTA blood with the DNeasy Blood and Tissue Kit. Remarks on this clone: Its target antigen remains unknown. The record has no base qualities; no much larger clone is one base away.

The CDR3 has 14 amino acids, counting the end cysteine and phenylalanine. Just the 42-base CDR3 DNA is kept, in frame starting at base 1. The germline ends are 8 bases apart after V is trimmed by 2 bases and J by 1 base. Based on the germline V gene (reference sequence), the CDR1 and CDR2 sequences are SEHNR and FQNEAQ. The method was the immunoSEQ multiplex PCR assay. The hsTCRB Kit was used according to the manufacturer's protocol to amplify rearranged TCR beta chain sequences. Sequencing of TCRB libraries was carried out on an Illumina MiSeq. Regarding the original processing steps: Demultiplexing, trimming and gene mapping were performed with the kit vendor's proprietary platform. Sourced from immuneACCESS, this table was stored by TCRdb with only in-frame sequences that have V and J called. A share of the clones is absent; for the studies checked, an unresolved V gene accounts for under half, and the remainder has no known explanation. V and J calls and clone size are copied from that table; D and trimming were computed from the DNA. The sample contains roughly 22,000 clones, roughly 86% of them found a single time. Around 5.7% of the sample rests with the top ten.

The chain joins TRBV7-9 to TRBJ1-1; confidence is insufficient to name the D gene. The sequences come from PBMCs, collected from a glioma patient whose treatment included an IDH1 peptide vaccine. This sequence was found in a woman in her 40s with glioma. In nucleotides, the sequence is TGTGCCAGCAGCTTACAAGGGAAGAACACTGAAGCTTTCTTT. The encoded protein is CASSLQGKNTEAFF.